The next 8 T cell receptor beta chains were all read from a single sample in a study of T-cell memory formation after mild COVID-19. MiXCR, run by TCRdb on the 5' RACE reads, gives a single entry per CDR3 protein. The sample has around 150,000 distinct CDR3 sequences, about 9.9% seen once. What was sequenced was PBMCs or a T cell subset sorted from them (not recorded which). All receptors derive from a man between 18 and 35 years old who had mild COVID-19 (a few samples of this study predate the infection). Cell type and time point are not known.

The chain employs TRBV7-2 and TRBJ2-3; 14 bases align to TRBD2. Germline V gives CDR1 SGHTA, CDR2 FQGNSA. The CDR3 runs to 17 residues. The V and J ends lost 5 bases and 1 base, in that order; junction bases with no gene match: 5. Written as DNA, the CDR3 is TGTGCCAGCAGCCTAGGGACTAGCGGGGGTCGCACAGATACGCAGTATTTT. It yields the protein CASSLGTSGGRTDTQYF.

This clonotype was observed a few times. The CDR3 sequence: CASGRGIGGGSYEQYV. CDR3 sequence (DNA): TGCGCCAGCGGACGCGGGATTGGGGGGGGGTCCTACGAGCAGTACGTC. The chain recombines TRBV10-1 with TRBJ2-7; 7 positions agree with TRBD2. V lost 8 bases, J lost 1 base, and 14 bases stayed unmatched. The CDR3 extends over 16 amino acids. Germline CDR1 and CDR2: WNHNN and SYGVQD (reference sequence).

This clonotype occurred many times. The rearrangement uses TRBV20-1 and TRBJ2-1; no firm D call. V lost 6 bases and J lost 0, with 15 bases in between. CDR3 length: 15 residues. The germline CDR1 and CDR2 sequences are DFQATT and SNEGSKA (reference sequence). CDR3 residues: CSAQRGPSSYNEQFF. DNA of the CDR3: TGCAGTGCCCAGCGAGGCCCAAGCTCCTACAATGAGCAGTTCTTC.

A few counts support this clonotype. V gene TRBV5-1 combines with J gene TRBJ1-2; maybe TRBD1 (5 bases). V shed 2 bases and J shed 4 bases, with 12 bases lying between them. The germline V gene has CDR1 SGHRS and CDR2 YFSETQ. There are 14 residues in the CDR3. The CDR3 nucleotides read TGCGCCAGCAGCTTTGGGGGGAGTGGCTATGGCTACACCTTC. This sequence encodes CASSFGGSGYGYTF.

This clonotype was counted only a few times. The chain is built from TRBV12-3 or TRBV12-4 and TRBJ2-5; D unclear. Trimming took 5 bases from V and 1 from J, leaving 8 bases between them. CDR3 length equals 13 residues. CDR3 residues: CASSAQIQETQYF. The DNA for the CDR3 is TGTGCCAGCAGTGCCCAGATCCAAGAGACCCAGTACTTC.

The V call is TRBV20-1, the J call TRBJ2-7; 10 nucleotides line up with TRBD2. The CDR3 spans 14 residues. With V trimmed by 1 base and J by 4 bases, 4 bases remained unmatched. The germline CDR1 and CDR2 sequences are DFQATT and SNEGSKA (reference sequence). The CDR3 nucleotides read TGCAGTGCTAGAGGGCTAGCGGGGGTATACGAGCAGTACTTC. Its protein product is CSARGLAGVYEQYF.

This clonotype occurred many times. CDR3 residues: CASSPTIVSPSFDEQFF. The CDR3, as DNA: TGTGCCAGCTCACCGACTATCGTTTCACCCTCGTTTGATGAGCAGTTCTTC. V is TRBV18 and J is TRBJ2-1; possibly TRBD2 for D (5 bases). This CDR3 is 17 amino acids long. Trimming left V 3 bases short and J 8 bases short, with 23 bases between. Germline assignment: CDR1 KGHSH and CDR2 LQKENI.

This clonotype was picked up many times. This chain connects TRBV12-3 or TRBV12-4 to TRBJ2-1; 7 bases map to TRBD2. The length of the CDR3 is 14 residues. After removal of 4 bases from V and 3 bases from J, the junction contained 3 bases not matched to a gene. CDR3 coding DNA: TGTGCCAGCAGTTGGGGAGGGTTCTACAATGAGCAGTTCTTC. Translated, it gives CASSWGGFYNEQFF.